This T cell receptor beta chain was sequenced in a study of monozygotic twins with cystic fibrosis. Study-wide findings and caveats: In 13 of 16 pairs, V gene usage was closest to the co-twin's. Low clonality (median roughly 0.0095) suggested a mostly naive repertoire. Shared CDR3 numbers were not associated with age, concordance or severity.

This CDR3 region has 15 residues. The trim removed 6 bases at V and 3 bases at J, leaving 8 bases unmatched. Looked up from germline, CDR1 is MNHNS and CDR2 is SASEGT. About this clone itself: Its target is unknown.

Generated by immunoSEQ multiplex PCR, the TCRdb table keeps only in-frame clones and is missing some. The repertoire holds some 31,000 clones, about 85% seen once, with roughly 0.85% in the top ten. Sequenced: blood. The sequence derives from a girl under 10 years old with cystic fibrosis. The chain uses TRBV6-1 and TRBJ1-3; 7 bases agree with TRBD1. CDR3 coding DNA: TGTGCCAGCAGGGGGGCCAGGGGGAGTGGAAACACCATATATTTT. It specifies CASRGARGSGNTIYF.